This T cell receptor beta chain was identified in a study of T cells in Graves' hyperthyroidism and ophthalmopathy. General study findings and limits: Before onset, ophthalmopathy was predicted by the model a median approximately 6.5 months earlier. Most expanded thyroid clonotypes above 0.001 recurred in blood. From stable hyperthyroidism, ophthalmopathy was set apart by a 13 V-J model.

V was pared by 1 base and J by 10 bases, with 11 bases between. This CDR3 is built from 13 residues. The germline V gene encodes CDR1 DFQATT and CDR2 SNEGSKA (reference sequence). Note on this clonotype: The antigen is not known.

Hyperthyroidism was newly diagnosed in patients aged 18 to 65 (duration under 2 months). TCR beta CDR3 regions were amplified from RNA transcripts. During a first-round RT-PCR of the TCR CDR3, the HTBI primer set was used. TCRdb ran MiXCR on the multiplex PCR reads and lists one entry per CDR3 protein. The data hold over 650,000 distinct CDR3 sequences, with 16% observed a single time. Material for sequencing was blood. V is TRBV20-1 and J is TRBJ1-6; D is perhaps TRBD1 (5 bases). This sequence originates from a man younger than 35 with Graves' hyperthyroidism. CDR3 amino acids: CSARGGGGSPLHF. The CDR3 coding sequence is TGCAGTGCTAGAGGGGGGGGAGGATCACCCCTCCACTTT.